This T cell receptor (beta chain) was retrieved from a study of human CD8 memory T cell subsets. Study-level points and caveats: Estimation by Chao1 suggested that stem-like memory T cells had more diversity than did precursor exhausted T cells. Minimally overlapping with each other were the repertoires of precursor exhausted and stem-like memory T cells.

This clonotype shows up as medium-sized by frequency. Antigen unknown. The CDR3 consists of 15 residues. The V gene's germline CDR1 is MNHNS and CDR2 SASEGT. The authors made TCR beta libraries using UMI-labeled 5' RACE. TCRdb reworked the 5' RACE reads into one entry per CDR3 protein, no DNA. This sample's clone table lists 9,000 to 13,000 distinct CDR3 sequences. Enrichment of total CD8+ T cells was achieved using negative magnetic separation. The source is a human donor in good health. Sample: CD8+ T cells from PBMCs. V gene TRBV6-1 combines with J gene TRBJ2-3; TCRdb gives TRBD1 as the D gene, but with no DNA this cannot be confirmed. CDR3 sequence reads: CASTEAGGVGDTQYF.